This paragraph reports one T cell receptor beta chain. Its cognate antigen has yet to be identified. Per-nucleotide qualities are absent, and no much larger clonotype sits a single base away. The sample is drawn from a study of T-cell reconstitution after alpha-beta-depleted transplantation in children (dated by TCRdb to about 2016). Concerning the study at large: T-cell immune reconstitution after TCRalphabeta/CD19-depleted allogeneic hematopoietic cell transplantation in children was quantitatively tracked in the study by means of TCR repertoire profiling.

The V end gives up 4 bases and the J end 1 base, leaving 13 bases in the junction not matched to a gene. The CDR3 has 17 amino acids, counting the end cysteine and phenylalanine. Of the read, only the CDR3 DNA is kept; its 51 bases are in frame from base 1. According to the germline V gene (reference sequence), CDR1 reads SEHNR and CDR2 reads FQNEAQ. To prepare the library, PCR was applied. TCRdb lists the instrument as Illumina HiSeq 2500. TCR libraries were prepared with molecular barcoding, using unique molecular identifiers to normalize TCRbeta repertoire quantification. Through fastp at Q25 and MiXCR, TCRdb rebuilt clones from the public reads, retaining in-frame beta chains. Each entry is one CDR3 protein sequence, shown with its most common DNA and genes. This sample is represented by 640,000 or so distinct CDR3 sequences; approximately 15% of them were singletons. The ten largest clones add up to about 1.1% of the sample.

The TCR comes from a human donor who donated a stem cell graft to a child with acute myeloid leukemia. Sequences were derived from PBMCs from the stem cell graft donor, sampled from the stem cell graft. Here the chain combines TRBV7-9 and TRBJ2-7, with TRBD1 matching 7 junction bases. For the CDR3, the sequence is CASSSTQGIGSSYEQYF. The sequenced DNA: TGTGCCAGCAGCTCAACACAGGGGATAGGTTCATCCTACGAGCAGTACTTC.